This T cell receptor beta chain was found in a study of blood T cell repertoires in COVID-19. Methods used by the authors: Reference gene primers were amplified, and this amplification served to estimate nucleated cell counts. The table came from immunoSEQ multiplex PCR; TCRdb's copy has only in-frame clones and leaves some out. V and J calls and clone size come straight from that table; D and trimming were deduced from the DNA. The table shows fewer than 450,000 clones, with about 88% occurring only once. The CDR3 is 14 residues long. The V gene's germline CDR1 is SGHVS and CDR2 FNYEAQ. The V and J ends lost 5 bases and 6 bases respectively, with 17 bases between them. Participants, about 18 to 100 years old, spanned 24 US areas. Clinical histories supplied by participants themselves formed the basis of cohort assignment. Donors of Cohort 3 who recovered were those that had two negative PCRs, clearance, or symptom resolution.

The sequencing input was PBMCs or T cells enriched from blood (not recorded which). This chain uses TRBV7-6 with TRBJ2-7; TRBD2 is a possible D gene (6 bases). The origin of this receptor is a woman aged 25 to 39 who had recovered from COVID-19. The CDR3 region has the DNA TGTGCCAGCAGCCTCGGGGGACTCTCATCCGAGCAGTACTTC. Protein: CASSLGGLSSEQYF.